This record concerns one T cell receptor (beta chain) sequence. Its antigen is unidentified. The sample comes from a study of T cell responses to AZD1222 COVID-19 vaccine. Study summary: Second doses at about 4 or about 12 weeks were pooled.

Trimming stripped 10 bases from V and 3 bases from J, with 9 bases between. CDR3 length: 11 residues. CDR1 is SNHLY, CDR2 FYNNEI, per germline. Study-level results: Only five or six individuals given AZD1222 were seropositive at baseline. Reports indicate that nearly half of spike-specific TCRs are directed at unmutated variant regions. The study found Spike-specific TCR breadth and depth rose after two AZD1222 doses.

The protocol was immunoSEQ multiplex PCR, while the TCRdb copy is restricted to in-frame clones and leaves out a portion. The table includes more than 150,000 clones, 88% detected once. Sequenced here: peripheral blood, sampled on day 0 of AZD1222 vaccination. The clonotype originates from an adult in good health. V is TRBV2 and J is TRBJ1-1; tentatively, D is TRBD1 (5 bases). The CDR3 DNA reads as TGTGCCACAGGGAGGGACACTGAAGCTTTCTTT. Protein: CATGRDTEAFF.